This T cell receptor beta chain was documented in a study of T cell repertoires in cytomegalovirus infection. Turning to the study itself: Both CMV infection and a matching HLA type were indicated by public TCR beta signatures.

TCRdb independently ran MiXCR on the reads; one entry per CDR3 protein. The profile shows 750,000 to 950,000 distinct CDR3 sequences, under 35% of them singletons. A few counts support this clonotype. Its matching antigen is unknown. Study outcomes and limitations: Dominant in the ex vivo response were TCR beta clonotypes restricted by HLA-C and specific for CMV. Accumulated public TCR beta family frequency recognized individuals carrying CMV together with the relevant HLA.

Trimming pared 5 bases from V and 2 bases from J, leaving 23 bases between. CDR1 is MGHDK, CDR2 SYGVNS, per germline. The CDR3 runs 18 residues. This sequence originates from a human donor in good health (CMV status not recorded). Some clones in this sample may be carry-over from other donors' samples. This chain connects TRBV25-1 to TRBJ2-3; tentatively, D is TRBD1 or TRBD2 (6 bases each). The material sequenced was cultured CD8+ T cells from PBMCs, taken from culture after CMV antigen stimulation. CDR3 amino acids: CASSTFILGGAFTDTQYF. The CDR3 bases are TGTGCCAGCAGTACCTTCATATTGGGGGGCGCTTTCACAGATACGCAGTATTTT.